The rows below give T cell receptor beta chains drawn from one sample of a study of blood T cells in healthy people across ages. TCRdb re-called the 5' RACE reads through MiXCR, storing one row per CDR3 protein. Found here are some 790,000 distinct CDR3 sequences, 29% of them singletons; the top ten hold roughly 17%. The specimen was blood. The receptors were sampled from a woman of 80 years or more in good health. The CDR3 runs from the conserved cysteine through the conserved F or W. Each record gives: V gene, J gene, CDR3 length, CDR3 protein.

V gene: TRBV27; J gene: TRBJ1-6; CDR3 length: 15; CDR3 protein: CASSSAGAYNSPLHF
V gene: TRBV20-1; J gene: TRBJ2-5; CDR3 length: 14; CDR3 protein: CSASPFTGEETQYF
V gene: TRBV20-1; J gene: TRBJ1-1; CDR3 length: 13; CDR3 protein: CSASNMGDTEAFF
V gene: TRBV10-3; J gene: TRBJ1-3; CDR3 length: 15; CDR3 protein: CAIGGIGSSGNTIYF
V gene: TRBV2; J gene: TRBJ2-4; CDR3 length: 14; CDR3 protein: CASSGWAAKNIQYF
V gene: TRBV6-5; J gene: TRBJ2-3; CDR3 length: 16; CDR3 protein: CASTRTRTSGGAMQYF
V gene: TRBV6-5; J gene: TRBJ2-5; CDR3 length: 15; CDR3 protein: CASRTHDTAAETQYF
V gene: TRBV7-2; J gene: TRBJ2-5; CDR3 length: 14; CDR3 protein: CASSLTVQPETQYF
V gene: TRBV9; J gene: TRBJ2-5; CDR3 length: 14; CDR3 protein: CASSADYQRDEQYF
V gene: TRBV18; J gene: TRBJ2-5; CDR3 length: 16; CDR3 protein: CASSPQASGGQETQYF
V gene: TRBV6-5; J gene: TRBJ2-2; CDR3 length: 15; CDR3 protein: CASSRDRARTGELFF
V gene: TRBV6-2/TRBV6-3; J gene: TRBJ2-5; CDR3 length: 16; CDR3 protein: CASRRTSGGLQETQYF
V gene: TRBV7-8; J gene: TRBJ2-3; CDR3 length: 16; CDR3 protein: CAGSPRGGAGTDTQYF
V gene: TRBV12-3/TRBV12-4; J gene: TRBJ1-4; CDR3 length: 14; CDR3 protein: CASQPGTGGRKLFF
V gene: TRBV5-1; J gene: TRBJ2-5; CDR3 length: 14; CDR3 protein: CASSYGRKQETQYF
V gene: TRBV29-1; J gene: TRBJ2-2; CDR3 length: 17; CDR3 protein: CSVGGQGRFSNTGELFF
V gene: TRBV7-9; J gene: TRBJ1-1; CDR3 length: 12; CDR3 protein: CASSSGQIEAFF
V gene: TRBV7-8; J gene: TRBJ2-7; CDR3 length: 14; CDR3 protein: CASTSQGVGYEQYF
V gene: TRBV11-2; J gene: TRBJ2-3; CDR3 length: 17; CDR3 protein: CASSLGLAGGRPDTQYF
V gene: TRBV12-3/TRBV12-4; J gene: TRBJ2-7; CDR3 length: 18; CDR3 protein: CASSPTPLSSTGTYEQYF
V gene: TRBV28; J gene: TRBJ1-1; CDR3 length: 13; CDR3 protein: CASSMGGNTEAFF
V gene: TRBV11-2; J gene: TRBJ2-1; CDR3 length: 15; CDR3 protein: CASNLVTGGRNEQFF
V gene: TRBV7-8; J gene: TRBJ1-5; CDR3 length: 15; CDR3 protein: CASSLDAGGPQPQHF
V gene: TRBV6-1; J gene: NA; CDR3 length: 13; CDR3 protein: CASRQGSYNGQYF
V gene: TRBV5-6; J gene: TRBJ2-3; CDR3 length: 17; CDR3 protein: CASSLVAGGFGADTQYF
V gene: TRBV20-1; J gene: TRBJ2-3; CDR3 length: 17; CDR3 protein: CSARERGAGERADTQYF
V gene: TRBV6-2/TRBV6-3; J gene: TRBJ2-7; CDR3 length: 13; CDR3 protein: CASSSGTVYEQYF
V gene: TRBV12-3/TRBV12-4; J gene: TRBJ2-7; CDR3 length: 14; CDR3 protein: CASSRTDRFYEQYF
V gene: TRBV2; J gene: TRBJ2-1; CDR3 length: 13; CDR3 protein: CASLEEVSVEQFF
V gene: TRBV3-1; J gene: TRBJ2-7; CDR3 length: 14; CDR3 protein: CASSQAGLSYEQYF
V gene: TRBV18; J gene: TRBJ1-2; CDR3 length: 13; CDR3 protein: CASSPREGDGYTF
V gene: TRBV7-2; J gene: TRBJ2-2; CDR3 length: 14; CDR3 protein: CASSYTSGPGVLFF
V gene: TRBV5-8; J gene: TRBJ2-2; CDR3 length: 16; CDR3 protein: CASSLGSDIYTGELFF
V gene: TRBV20-1; J gene: TRBJ2-7; CDR3 length: 13; CDR3 protein: CSASEGVGYEQYF
V gene: TRBV7-2; J gene: TRBJ1-5; CDR3 length: 13; CDR3 protein: CASSGDRGQPQHF
V gene: TRBV2; J gene: TRBJ2-1; CDR3 length: 13; CDR3 protein: CASRPRVYNEQFF
V gene: TRBV20-1; J gene: TRBJ1-2; CDR3 length: 14; CDR3 protein: CSARAGGVLYGYTF
V gene: TRBV6-5; J gene: TRBJ2-7; CDR3 length: 18; CDR3 protein: CASSYSRRGQGWSYEQYF
V gene: TRBV20-1; J gene: TRBJ2-3; CDR3 length: 15; CDR3 protein: CSARGSGGEGDTQYF
V gene: TRBV7-6; J gene: TRBJ2-3; CDR3 length: 15; CDR3 protein: CASSTGQRRTDTQYF
V gene: TRBV15; J gene: TRBJ2-3; CDR3 length: 12; CDR3 protein: CATSRDSNTQYF
V gene: TRBV5-1; J gene: TRBJ1-6; CDR3 length: 15; CDR3 protein: CASSSGQLNNSPLHF
V gene: TRBV7-2; J gene: TRBJ2-7; CDR3 length: 16; CDR3 protein: CASSLGAGGFAYEQYF
V gene: TRBV6-5; J gene: TRBJ2-3; CDR3 length: 13; CDR3 protein: CASRPGRINTQYF
V gene: TRBV5-1; J gene: TRBJ1-4; CDR3 length: 15; CDR3 protein: CASSSQGGSDEKLFF
V gene: TRBV7-2; J gene: TRBJ2-6; CDR3 length: 15; CDR3 protein: CASSLGGAGANVRTF
V gene: TRBV11-1; J gene: TRBJ2-1; CDR3 length: 14; CDR3 protein: CASSYLAGTGEQFF
V gene: TRBV7-2; J gene: TRBJ1-2; CDR3 length: 13; CDR3 protein: CASTRDRGSGYTF